This is a list of T cell receptor beta chains from one sample in a study of T-cell memory formation after mild COVID-19. TCRdb re-analysed the 5' RACE reads in MiXCR, keeping a single row per CDR3 protein. The table lists roughly 130,000 distinct CDR3 sequences, 17% of them singletons. Material: PBMCs or a T cell subset sorted from them (not recorded which). These receptors all stem from a man between 18 and 35 years old who had mild COVID-19 (a few samples of this study predate the infection). Cell type and time point are not known. Both conserved end residues are part of each CDR3. A D gene is named only where the DNA matches it firmly. Rows give clone size only sometimes, using once, few, many, or a class for an expanded clone.

v_gene	j_gene	abundance	d_gene	CDR3nt	CDR3aa
TRBV20-1	TRBJ2-5	NA	NA	TGCAGTGCTAGTCCTAGACAAGAGACCCAGTACTTC	CSASPRQETQYF
TRBV4-1	TRBJ2-5	NA	TRBD1	TGCGCCAGCAGCACCCGAACAGGGGATCAAGAGACCCAGTACTTC	CASSTRTGDQETQYF
TRBV7-9	TRBJ2-1	NA	TRBD2	TGTGCCAGCAGCCCAAGGACTAGCGAAGGCTCCTACAATGAGCAGTTCTTC	CASSPRTSEGSYNEQFF
TRBV12-3/TRBV12-4	TRBJ2-1	NA	NA	TGTGCCAGCAGCCCCGCGCCGGGAATCAATGAGCAGTTCTTC	CASSPAPGINEQFF
TRBV7-9	TRBJ2-7	few	NA	TGTGCCAGCAGTTGGTGGGGCGGGACGAGCACCTACGAGCAGTACTTC	CASSWWGGTSTYEQYF
TRBV7-9	TRBJ1-1	few	NA	TGTGCCAGCAGCTTACACGGAGAAGCTTTCTTT	CASSLHGEAFF
TRBV9	TRBJ1-2	few	NA	TGTGCCAGCAGCGTAGGTAGCCCCGTGAGCTGGAGTGGCTACACCTTC	CASSVGSPVSWSGYTF
TRBV4-2	TRBJ1-1	NA	NA	TGTGCCAGCAGCCAAGAATACAGCTTGAACACTGAAGCTTTCTTT	CASSQEYSLNTEAFF
TRBV12-3/TRBV12-4	TRBJ1-5	NA	NA	TGTGCCAGCAGCCGTACTACTAAGTCGCCCCAGCATTTT	CASSRTTKSPQHF
TRBV5-1	TRBJ2-3	NA	NA	TGCGCCAGCAGCTTCTCCCCCCGGGGGTGGGGCCCAGATACGCAGTATTTT	CASSFSPRGWGPDTQYF
TRBV5-1	TRBJ2-5	few	NA	TGCGCCAGCAGGAGACTAGAAGAGGGAGAGACCCAGTACTTC	CASRRLEEGETQYF
TRBV9	TRBJ2-6	NA	TRBD1	TGTGCCAGCAGCGGACGACAGGGGAGCGAAAGTGGGGCCAACGTCCTGACTTTC	CASSGRQGSESGANVLTF
TRBV7-2	TRBJ1-5	many	NA	TGTGCCAGCAGCCCCGGCGGGGCCAGCAATCAGCCCCAGCATTTT	CASSPGGASNQPQHF
TRBV7-3	TRBJ2-2	NA	TRBD2	TGTGCCAGCAGCCGGGGACTAGCGGACACCGGGGAGCTGTTTTTT	CASSRGLADTGELFF
TRBV7-6	TRBJ2-1	many	NA	TGTGCCAGCAGCTTAGCTGGGGTATCCTACAATGAGCAGTTCTTC	CASSLAGVSYNEQFF
TRBV20-1	TRBJ2-4	few	TRBD2	TGCAGTGCCATCGCCGGGACTAGCGGGGGGGCCTATGACATTCAGTACTTC	CSAIAGTSGGAYDIQYF
TRBV19	TRBJ2-7	NA	TRBD1	TGTGCCAGTAGCTACTCTACAGGGGACTCCTACGAGCAGTACTTC	CASSYSTGDSYEQYF
TRBV29-1	TRBJ1-1	NA	NA	TGCAGCGTTGGGGACGGCGAAGCTTTCTTT	CSVGDGEAFF
TRBV9	TRBJ2-1	few	NA	TGTGCCAGCAGCGTAGGTGAGCAGTTCTTC	CASSVGEQFF
TRBV5-1	TRBJ2-3	NA	NA	TGCGCCAGCAGCTTGGAGGGTGAAGATACGCAGTATTTT	CASSLEGEDTQYF
TRBV12-3/TRBV12-4	TRBJ2-7	NA	NA	TGTGCCAGCATATCCGGGACCCCCTTGAGGGAGCAGTACTTC	CASISGTPLREQYF
TRBV7-8	TRBJ2-1	few	NA	TGTGCCAGCACAACCCGGCTGGGCTACAATGAGCAGTTCTTC	CASTTRLGYNEQFF
TRBV18	TRBJ2-3	NA	NA	TGTGCCAGCTCACCTACCCGGGATACGCAGTATTTT	CASSPTRDTQYF
TRBV3-1	TRBJ2-1	NA	TRBD2	TGTGCCAGCAGCCGGGATAGCGGGGGGCCATCCAATGAGCAGTTCTTC	CASSRDSGGPSNEQFF
TRBV20-1	TRBJ1-1	NA	NA	TGCAGTGCCCCTAACCAGGCCACTGAAGCTTTCTTT	CSAPNQATEAFF
TRBV5-5	TRBJ1-2	NA	TRBD1	TGTGCCAGCGATACAGGGGGCGGCTATGGCTACACCTTC	CASDTGGGYGYTF
TRBV4-1	TRBJ2-5	NA	TRBD2	TGCGCCAGCAGCCAGGAATACAGGGGGACTAGCGGGGGCCAAGAGACCCAGTACTTC	CASSQEYRGTSGGQETQYF
TRBV6-1	TRBJ1-5	NA	NA	TGTGCCAGCAGTGGCCAGGGATATAGCAATCAGCCCCAGCATTTT	CASSGQGYSNQPQHF
TRBV28	TRBJ1-5	NA	TRBD1	TGTGCCAGCAGTTTCCCGGGACAGGGGAATCAGCCCCAGCATTTT	CASSFPGQGNQPQHF
TRBV7-2	TRBJ2-5	NA	NA	TGTGCCAGCAGCCCGATGATCTCACACTACCAAGAGACCCAGTACTTC	CASSPMISHYQETQYF
TRBV27	TRBJ2-5	NA	NA	TGTGCCAGCAGTTCCCAGGGGCTGGAATGGGTCACCCAGTACTTC	CASSSQGLEWVTQYF
TRBV12-3/TRBV12-4	TRBJ1-2	few	TRBD1	TGTGCCAGCAGCCATTCGGACAGGCCTAACTATGGCTACACCTTC	CASSHSDRPNYGYTF
TRBV6-2/TRBV6-3	TRBJ2-5	many	TRBD2	TGTGCCAGCAGCCGCGGGACTAGCGGGGGCTGGATCAGAGAGACCCAGTACTTC	CASSRGTSGGWIRETQYF
TRBV7-2	TRBJ2-1	NA	NA	TGTGCCAGCAGCTTTTCTGGGGATGAGCAGTTCTTC	CASSFSGDEQFF
TRBV11-1	TRBJ2-1	NA	TRBD2	TGTGCCAGCAGCTTAGTAGGACTAGCGTTCTACAATGAGCAGTTCTTC	CASSLVGLAFYNEQFF
TRBV7-8	TRBJ2-5	many	TRBD2	TGTGCCAGCAGCTTAGTGGGGGGGATGGAGACCCAGTACTTC	CASSLVGGMETQYF
TRBV5-1	TRBJ2-3	NA	NA	TGCGCCAGCAGCCCGATGGACCACACAGATACGCAGTATTTT	CASSPMDHTDTQYF